Detailed here is one TCR beta chain. The antigen is not known. The PCR was carried out with 60 Vbeta primers and 13 Jbeta primers. Generated by immunoSEQ multiplex PCR, the TCRdb table keeps only in-frame clones and is missing some. The data show approximately 180,000 clones, around 81% seen once. These data are taken from a study of cytomegalovirus exposure and HLA in healthy donors. Germline V CDR1 and CDR2: MNHNY, SVGAGI (reference sequence). The CDR3 extends over 13 amino acids. V lost 6 bases, J lost 6 bases, and 14 bases lay in between. Whole-study findings and limits: A later analysis linked a missense DCLRE1C variant to TCR beta V- and J-gene trimming. Presence/absence analyses supposed approximately even sequencing depth among donors.

The sample consisted of PBMCs. This TCR was sampled from a man between 18 and 29 years old in good health and CMV-seronegative. The chain joins TRBV6-6 to TRBJ1-1; D not certain. The chain's CDR3 is CASSRNSNPEAFF. CDR3 DNA: TGTGCCAGCAGCCGAAACAGTAACCCTGAAGCTTTCTTT.